The 31 T cell receptor beta chains below come from one sample, sequenced in a study of cytomegalovirus exposure and HLA in healthy donors. This PCR relied on a set of 60 Vbeta primers and 13 Jbeta primers. The data were produced by immunoSEQ multiplex PCR, yet TCRdb's version contains in-frame clones alone and is incomplete. The table includes some 150,000 clones, 79% detected once. Sequencing was carried out using PBMCs. These receptors were collected from a human donor in good health.

This chain joins TRBV30 and TRBJ2-1; 9 bases match TRBD2. V gave up 2 bases and J gave up 7 bases; unmatched junction bases: 12. Per the germline V gene, CDR1 is GTSNPN and CDR2 is SVGIG (reference sequence). This CDR3 spans 16 amino acids. The CDR3 DNA is TGTGCCTGGAGTATAAGCCCGGGACTAGCATGGAATGAGCAGTTCTTC. This encodes CAWSISPGLAWNEQFF.

The chain links TRBV30 to TRBJ2-5; no clear D. V was clipped by 1 base and J by 5 bases, with 14 bases between them. Germline V gene data show CDR1 as GTSNPN and CDR2 as SVGIG (reference sequence). CDR3 length: 14 amino acids. The DNA of the CDR3 is TGTGCCTGGAGTGGGTTAGGAGTCGGGGAGACCCAGTACTTC. This translates into CAWSGLGVGETQYF.

As for this clone: Different DNA sequences within this sample yield the same CDR3. The chain couples TRBV6-1 to TRBJ2-6; D is possibly TRBD2 (6 bases). V was trimmed by 6 bases and J by 0 bases, leaving 6 bases between them. Germline CDR1 is MNHNS and CDR2 is SASEGT. This CDR3 contains 14 residues. The CDR3 DNA is TGTGCCAGCAGCGGGAGCTCTGGGGCCAACGTCCTGACTTTC. As protein: CASSGSSGANVLTF.

The rearrangement uses TRBV10-2 and TRBJ1-1; D might be TRBD1 (5 bases). The germline gives CDR1 WSHSY, CDR2 SAAADI. Trimming pared 6 bases from V and 3 bases from J, leaving 11 bases between. The CDR3 is made up of 13 amino acids. The CDR3 reads CASRELRDTEAFF. The CDR3 DNA reads as TGCGCCAGCAGAGAACTCAGGGACACTGAAGCTTTCTTT.

The chain has TRBV28 and TRBJ2-1; the D gene is possibly TRBD2 (6 bases). Deletions cut 5 bases from V and 4 bases from J, with 18 bases between. The CDR3 length is 16 residues. CDR1 is MDHEN and CDR2 is SYDVKM in the germline V gene. CDR3 protein: CASSRLVGPSYNEQFF. CDR3 DNA: TGTGCCAGCAGTAGACTAGTGGGGCCCTCTTACAATGAGCAGTTCTTC.

This clone was seen a single time. The gene calls are TRBV7-7 and TRBJ2-3, with TRBD2 as a possible D gene (7 bases). From germline, CDR1 is SSHAT and CDR2 FNYEAQ (reference sequence). The CDR3 sequence is 16 residues long. The germline V and J ends were trimmed by 1 base and 2 bases, with 13 bases remaining between them. CDR3 bases: TGTGCCAGCAGCTTAGGGGCGGGGGCCCCCACAGATACGCAGTATTTT. Residues: CASSLGAGAPTDTQYF.

The chain employs TRBV5-1 and TRBJ2-1; a possible D gene is TRBD2 (5 bases). The CDR3 has 14 amino acids. Between the trimmed V and J ends, which lost 3 bases and 0 bases, there was a span of 7 bases. The germline V gene encodes CDR1 SGHRS and CDR2 YFSETQ. CDR3 sequence reads: CASSSRDSYNEQFF. In nucleotides, the CDR3 is TGCGCCAGCAGCTCCCGGGACTCCTACAATGAGCAGTTCTTC.

On this clone: Other DNA sequences in the same sample also yield this CDR3. V usage is TRBV30 and J usage is TRBJ1-4; 11 positions agree with TRBD1. This CDR3 is built from 14 residues. Germline V gene lookup returns CDR1 GTSNPN and CDR2 SVGIG (reference sequence). V dropped 5 bases and J dropped 10; count of bases not matched to a gene: 9. CDR3 DNA sequence: TGTGCCTGGGACACGGGGACAGGGGGGGGAAAACTGTTTTTT. Translation gives CAWDTGTGGGKLFF.

In this sample, this clone turned up a few times. The rearrangement joins TRBV5-6 to TRBJ2-3; D might be TRBD2 (5 bases). This CDR3 is built from 15 residues. The V and J ends lost 0 bases and 2 bases respectively, with 10 bases between them. Germline CDR1 reads SGHDT; CDR2 reads YYEEEE. CDR3 in amino acids: CASSLEAGPTDTQYF. CDR3 coding DNA: TGTGCCAGCAGCTTGGAGGCGGGTCCCACAGATACGCAGTATTTT.

The V call is TRBV28, the J call TRBJ1-3; 7 bases match TRBD1. J gave up 0 bases and V 4 bases, and 12 bases lay outside the gene matches. Germline V gives CDR1 MDHEN, CDR2 SYDVKM. The CDR3 totals 18 residues. The CDR3 spells CASSYGQERRDSGNTIYF. CDR3 nucleotide sequence: TGTGCCAGCAGTTACGGACAGGAAAGGAGGGACTCTGGAAACACCATATATTTT.

The chain is built from TRBV5-1 and TRBJ2-3; 13 bases fit TRBD2. The J segment lost 7 bases and the V segment lost 5 bases, leaving 7 bases of the junction unmatched. Germline V gene lookup returns CDR1 SGHRS and CDR2 YFSETQ. The CDR3 length is 15 residues. The CDR3 DNA reads TGCGCCAGCAGGCTACTAGCGGGGGGGCTAAATACGCAGTATTTT. Translated: CASRLLAGGLNTQYF.

The sample holds one count of this clone. The rearrangement uses TRBV5-4 and TRBJ2-1, with 15 bases that match TRBD2. Germline V gives CDR1 SGHNT, CDR2 YYREEE (reference sequence). Unmatched junction bases numbered 8, after V lost 4 bases and J lost 0 bases. CDR3 length: 19 residues. The DNA of the CDR3 is TGTGCCAGCAGCCCTCGGACTAGCGGGAGGGAGGGCTCCTACAATGAGCAGTTCTTC. This gives the protein CASSPRTSGREGSYNEQFF.

On this clone itself: At one end, the junction sequence differs from germline, possibly due to a read error. This sequence joins TRBV27 and TRBJ1-2; no reliable D call. The CDR3 is 11 residues long. Per germline, CDR1 MNHEY and CDR2 SMNVEV (reference sequence). CDR3: CASGEMGGYPF. CDR3 DNA sequence: TGTGCCAGCGGGGAGATGGGCGGCTACCCCTTC.

This chain joins TRBV6-4 and TRBJ2-6; D not resolved. V lost 3 bases to trimming and J lost 0 bases, with 3 bases between them. This CDR3 region has 14 residues. Germline V gene lookup returns CDR1 MRHNA and CDR2 SNTAGT. The CDR3 nucleotides read TGTGCCAGCAGTGAGCGCTCTGGGGCCAACGTCCTGACTTTC. Translated, it gives CASSERSGANVLTF.

This clone has only one observation. The V and J genes are TRBV29-1 and TRBJ2-3; 8 positions agree with TRBD1. With 7 bases clipped from V and 3 bases from J, the junction kept 9 bases outside the gene matches. Per the germline V gene, CDR1 is SQVTM and CDR2 is ANQGSEA. CDR3 length: 14 residues. CDR3 nucleotides: TGCAGCGCCGAAGGACAGGGCTTAACAGATACGCAGTATTTT. It yields the protein CSAEGQGLTDTQYF.

This chain connects TRBV4-2 to TRBJ2-7; perhaps TRBD2 as D (5 bases). Trimming removed 0 bases at V and 0 bases at J, with 6 bases between. Germline-derived CDR1 and CDR2 are LGHNA and YNFKEQ. The CDR3 loop spans 14 amino acids. The CDR3 sequence: CASSQEGLSYEQYF. CDR3 nucleotides: TGTGCCAGCAGCCAAGAAGGACTCTCCTACGAGCAGTACTTC.

This clone showed up just once. The V call is TRBV6-5, the J call TRBJ1-6; a possible D gene is TRBD1 (5 bases). CDR1 and CDR2 (germline): MNHEY, SVGAGI. The CDR3 extends over 16 amino acids. Trimming shortened V by 0 bases and J by 7 bases, and 13 bases separated the two germline ends. CDR3 DNA: TGTGCCAGCAGTTACTCTCAGGGTATTGGAAATTCACCCCTCCACTTT. Its translation is CASSYSQGIGNSPLHF.

The J gene is TRBJ1-1, the V gene TRBV10-3; 7 bases are a match to TRBD1. The CDR3 spans 14 residues. V dropped 7 bases and J dropped 7; count of bases not matched to a gene: 12. Germline loops: CDR1 ENHRY, CDR2 SYGVKD. CDR3 DNA sequence: TGTGCCATCAATCCTGGACAGGACCCTTTTGAAGCTTTCTTT. It encodes CAINPGQDPFEAFF.

The chain joins TRBV10-3 to TRBJ1-2; possibly TRBD1 for D (6 bases). The CDR3 extends over 14 amino acids. In germline, CDR1 is ENHRY, CDR2 SYGVKD. V was clipped by 8 bases and J by 5 bases, with 18 bases between them. Here the CDR3 DNA reads TGTGCCATCTACCTGACAGGATCGGAATATGGCTACACCTTC. Protein product: CAIYLTGSEYGYTF.

As to this clone: Relative to the germline gene, one junction end is altered; a read error may explain this. The same CDR3 also results from other DNA sequences found in this sample. The V call is TRBV5-1, the J call TRBJ2-7; 13 bases are a match to TRBD2. The CDR3 loop spans 15 amino acids. Germline assignment: CDR1 SGHRS and CDR2 YFSETQ. The CDR3 here is CASSLGLAGSYEQYF. CDR3 nucleotide sequence: TGTGCCAGCAGCTTGGGACTAGCGGGGTCCTACGAGCAGTACTTC.

This rearrangement joins TRBV29-1 to TRBJ1-1, with 7 bases identical to TRBD1. Trimming at V came to 6 bases and at J to 1 base, leaving 2 bases not matched to a gene. The CDR3 consists of 12 residues. In germline, CDR1 is SQVTM, CDR2 ANQGSEA. For the CDR3, the DNA is TGCAGCGTCTACAGGGGGAACACTGAAGCTTTCTTT. This sequence encodes CSVYRGNTEAFF.

The rearrangement joins TRBV28 to TRBJ1-1; D gene unclear. Germline CDR1 MDHEN, CDR2 SYDVKM. The CDR3 consists of 11 residues. V was clipped by 2 bases and J by 11 bases, with 9 bases between them. As DNA, the CDR3 is TGTGCCAGCAGTTTAGGAGGGATGGCTTTCTTT. Encoded protein: CASSLGGMAFF.

The V call is TRBV5-4, the J call TRBJ1-1, with D tentatively TRBD1 (5 bases). The CDR3 is made up of 13 amino acids. Deletions cut 4 bases from V and 4 bases from J, with 11 bases between. Per germline, CDR1 SGHNT and CDR2 YYREEE (reference sequence). The CDR3 DNA is TGTGCCAGCAGCCCAGGGATCGCCACTGAAGCTTTCTTT. Translation gives CASSPGIATEAFF.

The chain links TRBV2 to TRBJ2-7; 9 bases are a match to TRBD1. Germline lookup yields CDR1 SNHLY and CDR2 FYNNEI. The J segment lost 4 bases and the V segment lost 10 bases, leaving 8 bases of the junction unmatched. This CDR3 region has 13 residues. CDR3 residues: CATSWDRVYEQYF. CDR3 DNA sequence: TGTGCCACTTCGTGGGACAGGGTATACGAGCAGTACTTC.

The CDR3 bases are TGTGCCAGCAGCTTCCCCGGACAGGGGGAAGAGACCCAGTACTTC. Its protein product is CASSFPGQGEETQYF. V usage is TRBV7-9 and J usage is TRBJ2-5; the match to TRBD1 covers 10 bases. The germline gives CDR1 SEHNR, CDR2 FQNEAQ (reference sequence). The CDR3 consists of 15 residues. V gave up 3 bases and J gave up 3 bases; unmatched junction bases: 4.

The chain uses TRBV15 and TRBJ1-4; 7 bases map to TRBD1. Germline V gene data show CDR1 as LNHNV and CDR2 as YYDKDF (reference sequence). With V trimmed by 3 bases and J by 1 base, 2 bases remained unmatched. This CDR3 region has 15 residues. The CDR3 reads CATSSYRGTNEKLFF. The CDR3, as DNA: TGTGCCACCAGCAGCTACAGGGGAACTAATGAAAAACTGTTTTTT.

This chain joins TRBV7-2 and TRBJ2-7; 7 nucleotides match TRBD1. The germline CDR1 and CDR2 sequences are SGHTA and FQGNSA. Trimming removed 3 bases from V and 5 bases from J; junction bases left unmatched: 7. This CDR3 region has 14 residues. CDR3 DNA: TGTGCCAGCAGCTTCGACAGGGCGAGCGACGAGCAGTACTTC. It codes for CASSFDRASDEQYF.

The gene calls are TRBV5-1 and TRBJ1-3; TRBD1 might be the D (6 bases). Looked up from germline, CDR1 is SGHRS and CDR2 is YFSETQ. The length of the CDR3 is 16 residues. With 1 base removed from V and 4 bases from J, the gap between germline ends came to 15 bases. The CDR3 region has the DNA TGCGCCAGCAGCTTGCCAACGACAGGTGGAGGAAACACCATATATTTT. This encodes CASSLPTTGGGNTIYF.

V is TRBV25-1 and J is TRBJ2-7, with 7 bases matching TRBD1. The CDR3 is 14 amino acids. V lost 2 bases to trimming and J lost 4 bases; unmatched junction nucleotides: 5. Germline values: CDR1 MGHDK, CDR2 SYGVNS. The CDR3 DNA sequence: TGTGCCAGCAGTGAACCGGGACAGCTTTACGAGCAGTACTTC. It is translated as CASSEPGQLYEQYF.

The DNA for the CDR3 is TGTGCCAGCAGCTTGGCGGGAGGAGGGGCTTGGGGTGGCTACACCTTC. Protein sequence: CASSLAGGGAWGGYTF. The chain carries TRBV5-4 and TRBJ1-2, with a tentative D call TRBD1 (5 bases). Germline CDR1 is SGHNT and CDR2 is YYREEE (reference sequence). The CDR3 is made up of 16 amino acids. V was shortened by 0 bases and J by 7 bases, with 19 bases between the two germline ends.

The table lists this clone with a few counts. J is TRBJ2-1 and V is TRBV5-1; D ambiguous. CDR3 length: 11 residues. CDR1 and CDR2 (germline): SGHRS, YFSETQ. Trimming shortened V by 2 bases and J by 8 bases, and 5 bases separated the two germline ends. CDR3 amino acids: CASSLVDEQFF. The CDR3 region has the DNA TGCGCCAGCAGCTTAGTAGATGAGCAGTTCTTC.